This TCR beta chain was obtained from a study of cytomegalovirus exposure and HLA in healthy donors (dated by TCRdb to about 2017). For the wider study: The roughly 670 repertoires of the first cohort and the 95 to 150 validation repertoires were produced on the same platform, according to a later analysis. The study aimed to test whether cataloging public T cell receptors could reveal signatures of past pathogen exposure. In addition to the first cohort of 500 to 850 subjects, a separate validation cohort of 120 different subjects was used. High-throughput TCR immunosequencing, statistical association of individual TCRs with disease status, and machine learning were combined to predict cytomegalovirus infection status. Results and caveats for the whole study, not just this receptor: It was suggested by the authors that the approach could potentially be generalized to other disease states and immunological phenotypes. A total of about 180 TCR beta chains were listed by the study as associated with cytomegalovirus. In a later analysis, TCRs clustered in the first cohort were found to also tend to co-occur in the 120 or so validation repertoires, with 94% of cluster scores above 0. Most TCR sequences were seen in very few donors, while some public TCRs were found in many individuals. In vitro tests confirmed that a few of the cytomegalovirus-associated TCR beta chains recognize cytomegalovirus antigens. A later analysis had no HLA typing for the validation cohort, so co-occurrence there was scored across all 110 or so repertoires. The classifier was reported to diagnose cytomegalovirus status with high specificity and sensitivity in both the original and validation cohorts.

Separate from the roughly 650-subject first cohort, the validation cohort of more than 90 subjects was the group to which the donors belonged. A note on this clone: It has no known antigen specificity. Per-base quality was not reported, and no clone a single base away is much larger than it.

The CDR3 goes from the cysteine to the phenylalanine over 11 residues. The retained sequence is limited to the CDR3, 33 bases, with the frame set at the first base. Per the germline V gene (reference sequence), GTSNPN is the CDR1 and SVGIG is the CDR2. V trim: 5 bases; J trim: 9 bases; unmatched bases: 4. Libraries were built with the immunoSEQ multiplex PCR assay. Per the original workflow: A statistical classification framework was built to diagnose cytomegalovirus status from the catalog of TCR beta chain sequences. TCRdb obtained this table from immuneACCESS and retained in-frame rearrangements with V and J assigned. These tables miss some clones; where compared with another copy, unresolved V genes account for less than half of the shortfall, and the remainder is unexplained. The V and J calls and clone size are taken from that table; D and trimming were inferred from the DNA. In this sample the table shows over 60,000 clones, roughly 95% of which occur a single time. Together, the top ten hold around 5% of the sample.

This clonotype was obtained from a young woman in good health and CMV-seropositive. Sequencing was carried out using PBMCs. This chain joins TRBV30 to TRBJ2-1; 7 of the junction bases match TRBD1. The DNA sequence is given as TGTGCCTGGTGGGCAGGGGGTGAGCAGTTCTTC. Its protein product is CAWWAGGEQFF.